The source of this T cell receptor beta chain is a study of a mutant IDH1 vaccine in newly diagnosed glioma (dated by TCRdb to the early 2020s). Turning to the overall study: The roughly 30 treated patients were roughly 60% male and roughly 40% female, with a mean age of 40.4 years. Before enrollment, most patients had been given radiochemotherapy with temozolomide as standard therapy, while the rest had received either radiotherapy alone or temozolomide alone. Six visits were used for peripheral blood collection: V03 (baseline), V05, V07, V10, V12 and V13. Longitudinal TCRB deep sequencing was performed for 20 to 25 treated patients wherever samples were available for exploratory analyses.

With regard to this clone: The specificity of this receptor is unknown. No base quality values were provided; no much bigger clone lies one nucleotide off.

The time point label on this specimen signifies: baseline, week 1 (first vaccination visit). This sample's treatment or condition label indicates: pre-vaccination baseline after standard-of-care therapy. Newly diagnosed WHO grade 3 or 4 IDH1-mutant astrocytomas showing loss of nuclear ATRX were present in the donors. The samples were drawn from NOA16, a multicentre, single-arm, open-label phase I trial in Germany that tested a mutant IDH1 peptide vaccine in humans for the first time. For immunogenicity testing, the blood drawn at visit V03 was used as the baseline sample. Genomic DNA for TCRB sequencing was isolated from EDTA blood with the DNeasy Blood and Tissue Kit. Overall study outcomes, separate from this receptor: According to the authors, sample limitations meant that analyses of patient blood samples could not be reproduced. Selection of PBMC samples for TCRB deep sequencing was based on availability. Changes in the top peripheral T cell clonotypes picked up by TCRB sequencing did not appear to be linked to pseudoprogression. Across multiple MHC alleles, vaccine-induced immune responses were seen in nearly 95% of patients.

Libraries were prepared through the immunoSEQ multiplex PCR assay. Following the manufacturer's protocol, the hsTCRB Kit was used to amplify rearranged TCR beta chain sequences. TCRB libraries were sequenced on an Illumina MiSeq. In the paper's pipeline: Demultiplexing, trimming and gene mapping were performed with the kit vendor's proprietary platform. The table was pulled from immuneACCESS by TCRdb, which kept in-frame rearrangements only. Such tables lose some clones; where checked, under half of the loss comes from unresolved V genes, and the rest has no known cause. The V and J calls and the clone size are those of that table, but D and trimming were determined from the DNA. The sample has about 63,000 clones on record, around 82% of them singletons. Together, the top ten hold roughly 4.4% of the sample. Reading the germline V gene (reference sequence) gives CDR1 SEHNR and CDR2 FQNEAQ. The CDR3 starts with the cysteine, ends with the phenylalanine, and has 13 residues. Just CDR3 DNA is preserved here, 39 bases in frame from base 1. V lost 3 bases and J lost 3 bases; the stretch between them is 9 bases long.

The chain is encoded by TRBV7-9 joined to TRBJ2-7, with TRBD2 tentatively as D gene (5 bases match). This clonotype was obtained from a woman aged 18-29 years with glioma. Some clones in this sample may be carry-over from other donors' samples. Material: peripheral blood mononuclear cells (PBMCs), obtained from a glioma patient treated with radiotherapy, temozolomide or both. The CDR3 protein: CASSFTRFYEQYF. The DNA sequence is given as TGTGCCAGCAGCTTTACTAGATTCTACGAGCAGTACTTC.